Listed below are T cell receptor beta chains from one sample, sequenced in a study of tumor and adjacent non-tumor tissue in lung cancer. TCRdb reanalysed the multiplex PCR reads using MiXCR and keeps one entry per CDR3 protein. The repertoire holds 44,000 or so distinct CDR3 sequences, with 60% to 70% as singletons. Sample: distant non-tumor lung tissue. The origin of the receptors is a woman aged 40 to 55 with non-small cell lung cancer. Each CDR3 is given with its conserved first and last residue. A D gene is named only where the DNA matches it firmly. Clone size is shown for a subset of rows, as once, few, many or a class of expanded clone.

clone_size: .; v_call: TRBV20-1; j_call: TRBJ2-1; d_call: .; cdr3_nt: TGCAGTGCCTACGGGGGCCCCTGGAGTTCTTCGAATGAGCAGTTCTTC; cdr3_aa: CSAYGGPWSSSNEQFF
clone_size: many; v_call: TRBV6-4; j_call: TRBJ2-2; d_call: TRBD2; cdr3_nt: TGTGCCATCCCGGGACTAGCTATAACCGGGGAGCTGTTTTTT; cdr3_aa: CAIPGLAITGELFF
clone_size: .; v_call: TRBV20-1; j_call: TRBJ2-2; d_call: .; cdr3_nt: TGCAGTGCAACAGAAGTCGGGCGTGCCGGGGAGCTGTTTTTT; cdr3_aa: CSATEVGRAGELFF
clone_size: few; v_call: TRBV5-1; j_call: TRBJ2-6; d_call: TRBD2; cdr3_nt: TGCGCCAGCAGCTGGACTAGCGGTTCTGGGGCCAACGTCCTGACTTTC; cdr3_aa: CASSWTSGSGANVLTF
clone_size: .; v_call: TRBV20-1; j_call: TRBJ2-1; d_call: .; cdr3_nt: TGCAATGCTAGAAGGGTAGCGACCAATGAGCAGTTCTTT; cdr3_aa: CNARRVATNEQFF
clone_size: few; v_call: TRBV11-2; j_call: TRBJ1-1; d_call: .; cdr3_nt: TGTGTCAGCAGCCGTACCCAAAGGGTACAGGGAGGACCCACTGAAGCTTTCTTT; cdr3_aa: CVSSRTQRVQGGPTEAFF
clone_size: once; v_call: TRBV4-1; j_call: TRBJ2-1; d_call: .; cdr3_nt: TGCGCCAGCGATGCGGGGAATGAGCAATTCTTC; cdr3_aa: CASDAGNEQFF
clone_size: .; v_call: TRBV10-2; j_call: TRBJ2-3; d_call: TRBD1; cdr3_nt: TGCGCCAGCTGTGAGGACAGGATGGTCACAGATACGCAGTATTTT; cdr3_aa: CASCEDRMVTDTQYF
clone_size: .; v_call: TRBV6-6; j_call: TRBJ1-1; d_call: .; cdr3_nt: TGTGTAAGCAGTTACGGGACCTGGGAGGGTAACACTGAAGCTTTCTTT; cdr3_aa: CVSSYGTWEGNTEAFF
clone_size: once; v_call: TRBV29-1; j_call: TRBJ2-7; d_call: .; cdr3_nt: TGCAGCGCTACGACAGGTTCCCGAAGGGTGCAGTACTTC; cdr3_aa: CSATTGSRRVQYF
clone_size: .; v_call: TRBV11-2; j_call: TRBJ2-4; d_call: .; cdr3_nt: TGTGCCAGCAGCTTAGGACCGCAGGGTGGGGCCAAAAACATTCAGTACTTC; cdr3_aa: CASSLGPQGGAKNIQYF
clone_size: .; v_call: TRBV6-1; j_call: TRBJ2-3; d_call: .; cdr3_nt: TGTGCCAGCAGTGAACGTCGGGCAGGGCGCTCAGATACGCAGTATTTT; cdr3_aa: CASSERRAGRSDTQYF
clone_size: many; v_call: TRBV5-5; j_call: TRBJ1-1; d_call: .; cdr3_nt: TGTGCCAGCAGCTTGTGGACAGACCAGGGTGCTTTCTTT; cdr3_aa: CASSLWTDQGAFF
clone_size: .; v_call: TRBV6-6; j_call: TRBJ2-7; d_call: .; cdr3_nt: TGTGCCAGCAGTTACGGTGGCCCCCTTGGGGCCTACGAGCAGTACTTC; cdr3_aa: CASSYGGPLGAYEQYF
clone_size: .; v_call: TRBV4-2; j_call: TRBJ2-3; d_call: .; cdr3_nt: TGTGCCAGCAGCCAAGGTATGGCGGGTGCCCTCACAGATATGCAGTATTTT; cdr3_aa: CASSQGMAGALTDMQYF
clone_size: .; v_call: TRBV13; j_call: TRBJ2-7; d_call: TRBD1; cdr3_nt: TGTGCCAGCGAGAACAGGGGGTCGTACGAGCAGCACTTC; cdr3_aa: CASENRGSYEQHF
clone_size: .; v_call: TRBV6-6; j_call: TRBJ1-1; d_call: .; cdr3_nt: TGTGCCAGCGGTGACCGAGACGGTGGGGGTGAAGCTTTCTTT; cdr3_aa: CASGDRDGGGEAFF
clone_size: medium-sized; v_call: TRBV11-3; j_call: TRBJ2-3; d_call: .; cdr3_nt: TGTGCCAGCAGCGTGGGACTCCCCTCAGATACGCAGTATTTT; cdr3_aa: CASSVGLPSDTQYF
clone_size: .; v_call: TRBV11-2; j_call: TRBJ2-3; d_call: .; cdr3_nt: TGTGCCGGCAGCCAACGGGCTGGCCGAGCAGATACGCAGTATTTT; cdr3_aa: CAGSQRAGRADTQYF
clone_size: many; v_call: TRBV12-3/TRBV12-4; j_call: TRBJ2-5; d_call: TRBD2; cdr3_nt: TGTGCCAGCAGTTTATGGCTAGCGGGGGCCGGGGAGACCCAGTACTTC; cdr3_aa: CASSLWLAGAGETQYF
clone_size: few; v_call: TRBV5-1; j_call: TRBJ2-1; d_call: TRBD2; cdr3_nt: TGCGCCAGCAAACAACTAGCGGGAGAGGGGGAGCAGTTCTTC; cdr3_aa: CASKQLAGEGEQFF
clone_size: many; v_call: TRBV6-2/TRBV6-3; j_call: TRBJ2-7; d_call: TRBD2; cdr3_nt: TGTGCCAGCAGTTCCCCGACTAGCGGGTACGAGCAGTACTTC; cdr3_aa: CASSSPTSGYEQYF
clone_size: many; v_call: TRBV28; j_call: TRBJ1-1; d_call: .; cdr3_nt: TGTGCCAGCGACGACAGGTACGCTGAAGCTTTCTTT; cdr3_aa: CASDDRYAEAFF
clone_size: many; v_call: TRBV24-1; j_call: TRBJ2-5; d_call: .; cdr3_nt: TGTGCCACCAGTGATGGGACAAAAGAGACCCAGTACTTC; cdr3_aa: CATSDGTKETQYF
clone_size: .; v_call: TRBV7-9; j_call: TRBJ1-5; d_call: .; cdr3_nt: TGTGCCAGCATTCTACCCGGGGTTGGGCAGCCCCAGCATTTT; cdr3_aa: CASILPGVGQPQHF
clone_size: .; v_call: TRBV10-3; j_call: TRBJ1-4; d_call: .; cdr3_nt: TGTGCCATCAGTGGTCGGGAGCATGAAAAACTGTTTTTT; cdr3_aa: CAISGREHEKLFF
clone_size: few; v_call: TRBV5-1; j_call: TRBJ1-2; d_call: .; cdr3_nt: TGCGCCAGCAGCTTGTACAGGGCGTATGGCTACACCTTC; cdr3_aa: CASSLYRAYGYTF
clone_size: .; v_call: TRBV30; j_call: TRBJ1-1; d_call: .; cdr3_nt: TGTGCTTGGAGTGAGCAGGCTCTGGCCACTGAAGCTTTCTTT; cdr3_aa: CAWSEQALATEAFF
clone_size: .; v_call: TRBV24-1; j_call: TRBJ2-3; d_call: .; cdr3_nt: TGTGCCACCAGTGATTCCACGACGGACACGCATTATTTT; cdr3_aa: CATSDSTTDTHYF
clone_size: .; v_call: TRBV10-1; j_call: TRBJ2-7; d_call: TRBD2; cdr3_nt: TGCGCCAGCATCGGACAGGACGGGACTAGCGGGAGGGCCTGGCACGAGCAGTACTTC; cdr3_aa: CASIGQDGTSGRAWHEQYF
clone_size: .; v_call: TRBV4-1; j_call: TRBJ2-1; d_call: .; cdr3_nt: TGCGCCAGCAGCCAAGACCGACTCGTGGGAGTGAGAGATGAGCAGTTCTTC; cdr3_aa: CASSQDRLVGVRDEQFF
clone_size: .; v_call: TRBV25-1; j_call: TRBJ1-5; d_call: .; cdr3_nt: TGTGCCAGCAGTGGACCACTGGGGGCTTCTCAGTCCCAGCATTTT; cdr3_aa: CASSGPLGASQSQHF
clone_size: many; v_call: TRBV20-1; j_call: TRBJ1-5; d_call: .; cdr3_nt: TGCAGTGCTAGTAACCAGATCAATCAGCCCCAGCATTTT; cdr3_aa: CSASNQINQPQHF
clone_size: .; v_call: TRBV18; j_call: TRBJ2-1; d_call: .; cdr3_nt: TGTGCCAGCTCCCAGTCCTCGGGATCACCCAATGAGCAGTTCTTC; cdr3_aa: CASSQSSGSPNEQFF
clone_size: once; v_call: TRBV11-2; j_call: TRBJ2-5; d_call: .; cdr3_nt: TGTGCCAGCAACTTGGGGAGACAAGTGACCCAGTACTTC; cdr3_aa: CASNLGRQVTQYF
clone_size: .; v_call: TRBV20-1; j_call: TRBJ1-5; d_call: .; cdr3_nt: TGCAATGCTAGAGATGCACAGGGCAGCGAAGTGACCCAGCATTTT; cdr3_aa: CNARDAQGSEVTQHF
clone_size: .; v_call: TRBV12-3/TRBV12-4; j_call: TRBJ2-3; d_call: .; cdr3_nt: TGTGCCAGCAGTCCTAAACAGGGTACTAACGCAGATACGCAGTATTTT; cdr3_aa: CASSPKQGTNADTQYF
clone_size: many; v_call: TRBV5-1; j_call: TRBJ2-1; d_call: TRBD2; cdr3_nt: TGCGCCAGCAGCCCGGCTAGCGGCCTATACAATGAGCAGTTCTTC; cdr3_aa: CASSPASGLYNEQFF
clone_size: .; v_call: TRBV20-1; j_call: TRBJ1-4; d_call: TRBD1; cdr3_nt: TGCAGTGCTAGAGATCAAGGGGGCATAGGGGAACTGTTTTTT; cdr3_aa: CSARDQGGIGELFF
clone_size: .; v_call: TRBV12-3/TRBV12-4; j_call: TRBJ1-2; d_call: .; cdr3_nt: TGTACCAGCAGTTTCACCCAGGCTGGCTACACCTTC; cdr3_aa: CTSSFTQAGYTF
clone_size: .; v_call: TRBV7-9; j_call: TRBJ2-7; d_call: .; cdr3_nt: TGTGTCAGCAGCTCCCTATCAGGCTGGTACGAGCAGTACTTC; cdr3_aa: CVSSSLSGWYEQYF
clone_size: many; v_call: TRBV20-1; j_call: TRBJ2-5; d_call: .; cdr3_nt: TGCAGTGCTAGAGAACAAACACAGACCCAGTACTTC; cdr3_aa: CSAREQTQTQYF
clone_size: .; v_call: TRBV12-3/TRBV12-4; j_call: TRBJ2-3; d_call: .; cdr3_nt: TGTGCCAGCAGCCAAGGATTCATTACTAGCACAGATACACAGTATTTT; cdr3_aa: CASSQGFITSTDTQYF